The 19 T cell receptor beta chains reported below all come from one sample, sequenced in a study of T cell responses to AZD1222 COVID-19 vaccine (dated by TCRdb to the early 2020s). What the time point label conveys for this sample: baseline before first vaccination. The treatment or condition label here, explained by the study, means: meningococcal conjugate vaccine given as trial control. Libraries were made using the immunoSEQ multiplex PCR assay. The source is immuneACCESS, and TCRdb retained only in-frame sequences with V and J called. Part of the clones is not carried over; for the studies checked, unresolved V genes explain less than half of this, and the remainder is unexplained. This sample is represented by 130,000 to 150,000 clones; about 90% of them were singletons. The top ten hold less than 3.5% of the sample. The sequenced sample was peripheral blood, obtained on day 0 of MenACWY control vaccination. The receptors here all came from an adult in good health.

The rearrangement uses TRBV28 and TRBJ2-1, with D perhaps TRBD2 (6 bases). This CDR3 region has 15 residues. Germline CDR1 reads MDHEN; CDR2 reads SYDVKM. Trimming stripped 6 bases from V and 8 bases from J, with 20 bases between. CDR3 protein: CASRPMDGSSYEQFF. CDR3 bases: TGTGCCAGCAGACCGATGGACGGGAGTAGCTATGAGCAGTTCTTC.

V gene TRBV6-4 combines with J gene TRBJ2-1, with TRBD2 identical over 10 bases. V lost 4 bases and J lost 12; bases outside the gene matches: 9. CDR1 is MRHNA, CDR2 SNTAGT, per germline. The CDR3 extends over 14 amino acids. CDR3 nucleotide sequence: TGTGCCAGCAGTGCCTTAGGACTAGCGGAATCGCAGTTCTTC. Translated: CASSALGLAESQFF.

The chain couples TRBV7-9 to TRBJ2-5; 7 bases are shared with TRBD2. The CDR3 spans 14 residues. The germline V gene encodes CDR1 SEHNR and CDR2 FQNEAQ (reference sequence). V trimming: 2 bases; J trimming: 5 bases; junction bases outside the gene matches: 5. The CDR3 reads CASSLSGNGETQYF. The CDR3 DNA sequence: TGTGCCAGCAGCTTAAGCGGGAATGGGGAGACCCAGTACTTC.

This clone was seen only once. This chain uses TRBV20-1 with TRBJ2-7; the D is unclear. CDR3 size: 16 residues. Germline lookup yields CDR1 DFQATT and CDR2 SNEGSKA (reference sequence). Trimming stripped 3 bases from V and 2 bases from J, with 20 bases between. The CDR3, as DNA: TGCAGTGCTAGTGGAGCGAGGCTGTATCACCCCTACGAGCAGTACTTC. Residues: CSASGARLYHPYEQYF.

The J gene is TRBJ1-4, the V gene TRBV28; 9 bases line up with TRBD1. The CDR3 sequence is 14 residues long. CDR1 MDHEN and CDR2 SYDVKM come from the germline V gene. Trimming took 4 bases from V and 7 from J; bases not matched to a gene: 4. CDR3 bases: TGTGCCAGCAGTTGGGACAGGGCCCGTGAAAAACTGTTTTTT. Protein product: CASSWDRAREKLFF.

J is TRBJ1-2 and V is TRBV4-2; a weak D match, TRBD1 (5 bases). Germline lookup yields CDR1 LGHNA and CDR2 YNFKEQ. The CDR3 has 15 amino acids. Trimming left V 3 bases short and J 1 base short, with 12 bases between. The DNA of the CDR3 is TGTGCCAGCAGCCAGGGCTTCAGGGATAACTATGGCTACACCTTC. Its translation is CASSQGFRDNYGYTF.

This clone was counted a single time. The chain combines TRBV3-1 (or the pseudogene TRBV3-2) with TRBJ2-3; perhaps D is TRBD1 or TRBD2 (5 bases each). Trimming shortened V by 8 bases and J by 1 base, and 7 bases separated the two germline ends. This CDR3 contains 12 residues. Per germline, CDR1 LGHDT and CDR2 YNNKEL (reference sequence). The CDR3 DNA is TGTGCCAGCGGGGGTCGCACAGATACGCAGTATTTT. Translation: CASGGRTDTQYF.

V usage is TRBV27 and J usage is TRBJ1-6; TRBD1 matches 8 bases. The V gene end was trimmed by 5 bases and the J gene end by 1 base; junction bases not matched to a gene: 7. Looked up from germline, CDR1 is MNHEY and CDR2 is SMNVEV (reference sequence). CDR3 length: 17 residues. The CDR3 nucleotides read TGTGCCAGCAGTCCCCTTGACAGGGGTTCCTATAATTCACCCCTCCACTTT. Amino acids: CASSPLDRGSYNSPLHF.

The table lists this clone with a count of one. The chain uses TRBV6-1 and TRBJ1-4; D remains ambiguous. The germline gives CDR1 MNHNS, CDR2 SASEGT. V was cut by 1 base and J by 6 bases, with 12 bases left in between. The CDR3 contains 15 residues. CDR3 region: CASSEVTSFDEKLFF. In DNA, the CDR3 is TGTGCCAGCAGTGAAGTCACGTCGTTCGATGAAAAACTGTTTTTT.

This sequence joins TRBV6-2 or TRBV6-3 and TRBJ1-1, with unresolved D. The CDR3 runs 15 residues. From germline, CDR1 is MNHEY and CDR2 SVGEGT. V lost 0 bases and J lost 1, with 9 bases in between. CDR3 loop: CASSYSAGENTEAFF. The CDR3, as DNA: TGTGCCAGCAGTTACTCGGCCGGAGAGAACACTGAAGCTTTCTTT.

The chain links TRBV28 to TRBJ2-5; 8 nucleotides match TRBD2. Trimming at V came to 7 bases and at J to 5 bases, leaving 6 bases not matched to a gene. This CDR3 spans 13 amino acids. Per the germline V gene, CDR1 is MDHEN and CDR2 is SYDVKM. As DNA, the CDR3 is TGTGCCAGCACGGGGGGGAGGGCGGAGACCCAGTACTTC. Translated: CASTGGRAETQYF.

CDR3 loop: CASSVDTYNEQFF. The CDR3 nucleotides are TGTGCCAGCAGCGTAGACACTTACAATGAGCAGTTCTTC. This chain joins TRBV6-5 and TRBJ2-1; the D is unclear. Trimming left V 6 bases short and J 4 bases short, with 10 bases between. Germline CDR1 is MNHEY and CDR2 is SVGAGI. This CDR3 is 13 amino acids long.

The rearrangement uses TRBV3-1 (or the pseudogene TRBV3-2) and TRBJ2-1; 7 nucleotides line up with TRBD2. Germline-derived CDR1 and CDR2 are LGHDT and YNNKEL (reference sequence). The CDR3 spans 16 residues. V dropped 1 base and J dropped 4; count of bases not matched to a gene: 7. The CDR3 coding sequence is TGTGCCAGCAGCCAAGCATGGAGCGGGATTTACAATGAGCAGTTCTTC. Protein sequence: CASSQAWSGIYNEQFF.

The J gene is TRBJ1-1, the V gene TRBV7-3, with D possibly matching TRBD1 (6 bases). The germline V gene has CDR1 SGHTA and CDR2 FQGTGA. V dropped 1 base and J dropped 10 bases, with 13 bases sitting between them. The CDR3 extends over 13 amino acids. CDR3 region: CASSLIQGDVAFF. The CDR3 DNA is TGTGCCAGCAGCTTAATACAGGGCGACGTAGCTTTCTTT.

This clone has only one observation. V gene TRBV5-1 combines with J gene TRBJ2-3; 10 bases map to TRBD1. The germline CDR1 and CDR2 sequences are SGHRS and YFSETQ. V was pared by 0 bases and J by 5 bases, with 9 bases of the junction left unmatched. The CDR3 is 17 amino acids. The CDR3 reads CASSLGPGTGAEDTQYF. Written as DNA, the CDR3 is TGCGCCAGCAGCTTGGGCCCCGGGACAGGGGCTGAAGATACGCAGTATTTT.

The chain is built from TRBV29-1 and TRBJ1-1, with 7 nucleotides matching TRBD1. The CDR3 is 14 amino acids. V was clipped by 6 bases and J by 3 bases; unmatched bases: 10. CDR1 and CDR2 from the germline V gene are SQVTM and ANQGSEA. CDR3 nucleotides: TGCAGCGTAAACAGGGGCCGGGTGTACACTGAAGCTTTCTTT. The encoded protein is CSVNRGRVYTEAFF.

This rearrangement joins TRBV27 to TRBJ1-1; no definite D call. The CDR3 totals 14 residues. V was cut by 6 bases and J by 7 bases, with 18 bases left in between. Per germline, CDR1 MNHEY and CDR2 SMNVEV (reference sequence). The CDR3 loop is CASSPLLGRGEAFF. The CDR3, as DNA: TGTGCCAGCAGCCCTCTTCTCGGACGTGGTGAAGCTTTCTTT.

CDR3 in amino acids: CASSIWRDGNYGYTF. In nucleotides, the CDR3 is TGTGCCAGTAGTATATGGCGGGACGGGAACTATGGCTACACCTTC. The J gene is TRBJ1-2, the V gene TRBV19; the D gene is possibly TRBD1 (5 bases). The V gene's germline CDR1 is LNHDA and CDR2 SQIVND (reference sequence). CDR3 length equals 15 residues. The germline V and J ends were trimmed by 2 bases and 2 bases, with 12 bases remaining between them.

V is TRBV5-1 and J is TRBJ2-5; 10 bases align to TRBD2. CDR1 is SGHRS, CDR2 YFSETQ, per germline. The CDR3 contains 15 residues. After removal of 0 bases from V and 1 base from J, the junction contained 0 bases not matched to a gene. The CDR3 spells CASSLGLAGQETQYF. In DNA, the CDR3 is TGCGCCAGCAGCTTGGGACTAGCGGGCCAAGAGACCCAGTACTTC. The variable domain in full, with the rest retrieved from reference TRBV5-1 and TRBJ2-5, is KAGVTQTPRYLIKTRGQQVTLSCSPISGHRSVSWYQQTPGQGLQFLFEYFSETQRNKGNFPGRFSGRQFSNSRSEMNVSTLELGDSALYLCASSLGLAGQETQYFGPGTRLLVL.